This T cell receptor (beta chain) was identified in a study of T cells in Graves' hyperthyroidism and ophthalmopathy (dated by TCRdb to between 2018 and 2021). General notes on the study: Peripheral blood was collected at initial diagnosis, before any treatment. TCR V-J signatures able to tell the groups apart were searched for in a discovery cohort of approximately 95 patients, of whom under 45 had Graves' ophthalmopathy and under 65 had stable Graves' hyperthyroidism. After blood sampling, hyperthyroidism patients were treated with methimazole at a starting dose of 30 mg daily, and ophthalmopathy patients were treated with high-dose intravenous methylprednisolone. For training and testing, the 100 or so patients in the discovery cohort were randomly divided in a 7:3 ratio. Prospective prediction of ophthalmopathy was tested in an independent validation cohort of some 20 hyperthyroidism patients and 17 patients who later progressed to ophthalmopathy. In more than 5 Graves' hyperthyroidism patients, the study also compared T-cell repertoires from thyroid tissue with T-cell repertoires from blood. The paper reports TCR Vbeta CDR3 sequencing of 130 to 150 peripheral blood samples: around 45 ophthalmopathy, roughly 74 hyperthyroidism and approximately 17 progressor patients. Study-wide findings and limitations: In cross-validation, a model built on a 13 V-J signature told ophthalmopathy apart from stable hyperthyroidism with 87.88% sensitivity and approximately 81% specificity, and in testing the same model reached 80%/75%. In validation, the model predicted progression to ophthalmopathy with approximately 70% sensitivity and about 73% specificity, a median of about six months before onset. Most expanded thyroid clonotypes (frequency above 0.001) were also detected in blood, a finding suggesting that blood repertoires may reflect thyroid immune responses. No statistical method was used to set the sample size in advance, and investigators knew the group allocation.

Ophthalmopathy patients had moderately to severely active disease, with a Clinical Activity Score of 3 or more, a NOSPECS grade of 4 or more, and a disease duration of less than 3 months. Patients with uncontrolled infections, other autoimmune diseases, pregnancy or lactation were excluded. Diagnoses were based on clinical symptoms, serum thyroxine and TRAb, thyroid ultrasound and orbital computed tomography. Ficoll-Paque density gradient centrifugation was used to isolate PBMCs from approximately 10 ml of fresh peripheral blood. Total RNA was extracted using Trizol reagent, and RNA quality was assessed on an Agilent 2100 Bioanalyzer. From its cysteine to its phenylalanine, the CDR3 spans 14 amino acids. Only the CDR3 region is kept as DNA, spanning 42 bases read in frame from base 1. The germline V gene supplies CDR1 ENHRY and CDR2 SYGVKD. V trim: 2 bases; J trim: 9 bases; unmatched bases: 8. The TCR beta CDR3 regions were amplified from the RNA transcripts. The TCR CDR3 was subjected to a first round of RT-PCR using the HTBI primer set and the Qiagen OneStep RT-PCR kit. The libraries were constructed in a second round of multiplex PCR and then size-selected and purified. The libraries were sequenced on an Illumina HiSeq2000 using paired-end 100 bp reads. For the original study's pipeline: SOAPnuke was used to process the raw data, removing reads that contained adapters or uncalled bases, had a mean Phred below 15, or lacked an exact match to the constant primer or identifier. High-quality paired reads were merged using COPE v1.2.5, and each unique nucleotide sequence was defined as a clonotype. MiTCR v1.1 was used to align clonotypes to the IMGT TRBV, TRBD and TRBJ reference segments. Only V-J combinations with frequency above 0.0001, covering 99% to 99.2% of repertoires, were analysed. A TCS score was defined as the ratio between F50 (clonal expansion) and ExV (chaos), using BLOSUM62-based TCRdist between CDR3 peptides within each V-J. Welch's t-statistics and random forest reduced around 520 V-J features to 13, which were used in a naive Bayes classifier (R e1071). The raw public data were reprocessed by TCRdb itself: fastp quality trimming at Q25, MiXCR clonotype calling, in-frame beta chains only. Entries that share a CDR3 protein sequence are merged under the most common genes and DNA. These V and J calls are TCRdb output, not the study's own analysis. This sample comprises 400,000 or so distinct CDR3 sequences, roughly an eighth of them detected only once. The ten largest account for around 28% of the sample.

Concerning this clonotype itself: Its antigen is still unknown. One base away there is no much larger clone; base qualities are not given.

The sequence was obtained from a man between 45 and 60 years old with Graves' ophthalmopathy. Recombination linked TRBV10-3 to TRBJ2-7; the junction holds 9 bases that match TRBD2. The material sequenced was blood. The bases read TGTGCCATCAGTGAGGGTATAGCGGGAGAGGTGCAGTACTTC. The translation is CAISEGIAGEVQYF.